This paragraph reports one T cell receptor beta chain. This sample was included in a study of cytomegalovirus exposure and HLA in healthy donors. The protocol was immunoSEQ multiplex PCR, while the TCRdb copy is restricted to in-frame clones and leaves out a portion. In the table there are about 150,000 clones, just over 85% of which are singletons. The germline CDR1 and CDR2 sequences are PRHDT and FYEKMQ (reference sequence). The CDR3 has 15 amino acids. V trimming: 2 bases; J trimming: 5 bases; junction bases outside the gene matches: 5. The genes are TRBV13 and TRBJ1-4, with 7 bases aligning to TRBD1. The sequenced sample was PBMCs. This TCR came from a human donor in good health. The CDR3 DNA follows: TGTGCCAGCAGCTTAAGGACAGGAGGGAATGAAAAACTGTTTTTT. It is translated as CASSLRTGGNEKLFF.